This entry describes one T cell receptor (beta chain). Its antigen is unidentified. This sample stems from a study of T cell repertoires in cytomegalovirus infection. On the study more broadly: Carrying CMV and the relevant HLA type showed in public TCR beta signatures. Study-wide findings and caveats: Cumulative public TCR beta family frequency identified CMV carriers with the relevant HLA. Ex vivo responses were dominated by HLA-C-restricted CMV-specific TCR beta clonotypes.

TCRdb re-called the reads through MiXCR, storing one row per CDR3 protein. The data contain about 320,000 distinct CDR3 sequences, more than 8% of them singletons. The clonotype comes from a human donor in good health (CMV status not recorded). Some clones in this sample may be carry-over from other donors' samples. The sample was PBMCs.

As DNA, the CDR3 is TGTGCCAGCAGTCTCACTACGGGACTAGCGTTAGGCTACAATGAGCAGTTCTTC. Protein: CASSLTTGLALGYNEQFF. The chain is built from TRBV12-3 or TRBV12-4 and TRBJ2-1; 10 bases match TRBD2. The CDR3 is 18 residues long. J was trimmed by 3 bases and V by 5 bases; bases with no gene match: 13.